This T cell receptor (beta chain) was captured in a study of T cells after yellow fever vaccination. This clonotype came up a few times. MiXCR was run by TCRdb on the 5' RACE reads, yielding one entry per CDR3 protein. The sample gives approximately 600,000 distinct CDR3 sequences, roughly an eighth of which show up once; under 15% is in the top ten. The sequencing here drew on PBMCs, taken on the day of the yellow fever booster vaccination. The receptor was derived from a man younger than 45 who received the YFV17D yellow fever vaccine.

For the CDR3, the DNA is TGCGCCAGCAGCTTGGAGGACAGGGCCGCAAACATTCAGTACTTC. It codes for CASSLEDRAANIQYF. The chain uses TRBV5-1 and TRBJ2-4, with TRBD1 identical over 8 bases. V lost 0 bases to trimming and J lost 6 bases; unmatched junction nucleotides: 5. The CDR3 totals 15 residues. CDR1 and CDR2 from the germline V gene are SGHRS and YFSETQ.